The 24 T cell receptor beta chains given below trace back to one sample, sequenced in a study of T cell changes during pregnancy in multiple sclerosis (dated by TCRdb to between 2018 and 2020). Library prep was done by the immunoSEQ multiplex PCR assay. What TCRdb holds here is the immuneACCESS table cut down to in-frame rearrangements. Part of the clones is not present; checked against another copy, under half of the missing clones reflect an unresolved V gene, and the others are unexplained. This sample comprises about 100,000 clones, about 89% of them detected only once. 3.5% of the sample comes from the top ten. The specimen comprised peripheral blood, sampled after pregnancy. The receptor set was obtained from a female donor with multiple sclerosis, enrolled in a pregnancy study.

The chain employs TRBV15 and TRBJ1-4; D call uncertain. This CDR3 comprises 15 residues. Deletions cut 1 base from V and 3 bases from J, with 9 bases between. The germline V gene encodes CDR1 LNHNV and CDR2 YYDKDF (reference sequence). CDR3 sequence reads: CATSRGKGANEKLFF. The CDR3 DNA follows: TGTGCCACCAGCAGAGGGAAGGGAGCTAATGAAAAACTGTTTTTT.

This chain joins TRBV6-6 and TRBJ1-1, with TRBD1 matching 9 bases. The CDR3 extends over 14 amino acids. The J segment lost 8 bases and the V segment lost 6 bases, leaving 10 bases of the junction unmatched. The germline V gene encodes CDR1 MNHNY and CDR2 SVGAGI (reference sequence). The CDR3 loop is CASSLRDRDQEAFF. The CDR3 DNA is TGTGCCAGCAGCCTCCGGGACAGGGATCAAGAAGCTTTCTTT.

There are a few counts of this clone. The rearrangement joins TRBV5-6 to TRBJ2-7, with 7 bases fitting TRBD1. The CDR3 loop spans 14 amino acids. CDR1 SGHDT and CDR2 YYEEEE come from the germline V gene. J was trimmed by 2 bases and V by 4 bases; bases with no gene match: 6. The CDR3 DNA follows: TGTGCCAGCAGCCCCGGACAGGCGGCCTACGAGCAGTACTTC. It encodes CASSPGQAAYEQYF.

The chain's CDR3 is CAWSAWGRGNTIYF. CDR3 nucleotide sequence: TGTGCCTGGAGTGCGTGGGGGCGTGGAAACACCATATATTTT. This chain uses TRBV30 with TRBJ1-3; D is possibly TRBD1 (6 bases). Per germline, CDR1 GTSNPN and CDR2 SVGIG (reference sequence). V was cut by 1 base and J by 3 bases, with 10 bases left in between. The CDR3 has 14 residues.

The rearrangement links TRBV7-3 to TRBJ2-5; D possibly corresponds to TRBD2 (5 bases). The CDR3 covers 13 residues. In germline, CDR1 is SGHTA, CDR2 FQGTGA. The V and J ends lost 5 bases and 12 bases respectively, with 19 bases between them. CDR3: CASSPQGSGEKYF. The CDR3 region has the DNA TGTGCCAGCAGCCCCCAAGGTAGTGGGGAGAAGTACTTC.

The V and J genes are TRBV19 and TRBJ2-1; TRBD1 matches 7 bases. The CDR3 spans 14 residues. Germline V gene data show CDR1 as LNHDA and CDR2 as SQIVND (reference sequence). Germline trimming cut 9 bases from V and 1 base from J; bases unmatched to any gene: 6. The DNA of the CDR3 is TGTGCCAGCAGACAGGGAGAGTCCTACAATGAGCAGTTCTTC. Its protein product is CASRQGESYNEQFF.

In this sample, this clone turned up a few times. At the DNA level, this CDR3 is encoded by other sequences in the same sample as well. V gene TRBV5-1 combines with J gene TRBJ1-2, with D perhaps TRBD1 (6 bases). V was trimmed by 0 bases and J by 3 bases, leaving 6 bases between them. CDR1 is SGHRS and CDR2 is YFSETQ in the germline V gene. The CDR3 consists of 13 residues. The chain's CDR3 is CASSLGQDYGYTF. CDR3 sequence (DNA): TGCGCCAGCAGCTTGGGACAGGACTATGGCTACACCTTC.

This rearrangement joins TRBV5-5 to TRBJ1-1, with a weak D call TRBD1 (5 bases). The CDR3 runs 16 residues. The germline V and J ends were trimmed by 0 bases and 2 bases, with 14 bases remaining between them. Germline lookup yields CDR1 SGHKS and CDR2 YYEKEE (reference sequence). CDR3 bases: TGTGCCAGCAGCTTGGTGTTTGGGGGGTTAAACACTGAAGCTTTCTTT. Protein sequence: CASSLVFGGLNTEAFF.

The chain employs TRBV7-3 and TRBJ2-5; 8 bases are a match to TRBD2. CDR3 size: 15 residues. V was clipped by 4 bases and J by 0 bases; unmatched bases: 4. From germline, CDR1 is SGHTA and CDR2 FQGTGA. Here the CDR3 reads CASSSTSGHQETQYF. The CDR3 region has the DNA TGTGCCAGCAGCTCCACTAGCGGCCACCAAGAGACCCAGTACTTC.

The chain joins TRBV30 to TRBJ2-3; no firm D call. Germline values: CDR1 GTSNPN, CDR2 SVGIG (reference sequence). The V end was cut by 1 base, the J end by 2 bases, with 10 bases between. The CDR3 covers 14 residues. This CDR3 is CAWSGSGPTDTQYF. The CDR3 DNA is TGTGCCTGGAGTGGTTCTGGGCCCACAGATACGCAGTATTTT.

The chain joins TRBV7-9 to TRBJ1-6; 8 positions agree with TRBD1. The germline V gene has CDR1 SEHNR and CDR2 FQNEAQ (reference sequence). The CDR3 spans 14 residues. V lost 5 bases, J lost 10 bases, and 7 bases stayed unmatched. The DNA of the CDR3 is TGTGCCAGCAGCCAAACAGGGGGTAGGTCACCCCTCCACTTT. It yields the protein CASSQTGGRSPLHF.

V gene TRBV10-3 combines with J gene TRBJ1-2; D possibly corresponds to TRBD1 (5 bases). The V and J ends lost 8 bases and 0 bases respectively, with 10 bases between them. Germline CDR1 ENHRY, CDR2 SYGVKD. There are 13 residues in the CDR3. The CDR3: CAIGGGANYGYTF. CDR3 DNA sequence: TGTGCCATCGGGGGGGGTGCTAACTATGGCTACACCTTC.

V usage is TRBV5-1 and J usage is TRBJ2-3; D is ambiguous. Germline V gene data show CDR1 as SGHRS and CDR2 as YFSETQ. Trimming shortened V by 0 bases and J by 4 bases, and 6 bases separated the two germline ends. The CDR3 is made up of 13 amino acids. The CDR3 loop is CASSLAGSDTQYF. In DNA form, the CDR3 reads TGCGCCAGCAGCTTGGCCGGTTCAGATACGCAGTATTTT.

The table lists this clone with a count of one. The chain joins TRBV2 to TRBJ2-1, with D unresolved. From germline, CDR1 is SNHLY and CDR2 FYNNEI. The CDR3 runs 14 residues. V gave up 3 bases and J gave up 2 bases, with 8 bases separating them. CDR3 nucleotides: TGTGCCAGCAGTGATCTTTCTACCTACAATGAGCAGTTCTTC. As protein: CASSDLSTYNEQFF.

The CDR3 bases are TGCGCCAGCAGCACAATCTCACAGGGGGCTGGGGGCTACACCTTC. It codes for CASSTISQGAGGYTF. The rearrangement uses TRBV5-1 and TRBJ1-2, with TRBD1 matching 9 bases. The CDR3 runs to 15 residues. CDR1 is SGHRS, CDR2 YFSETQ, per germline. Trimming removed 4 bases from V and 8 bases from J; junction bases left unmatched: 12.

The rearrangement uses TRBV30 and TRBJ2-4; TRBD1 is a possible D gene (6 bases). This CDR3 has 13 residues. V was pared by 4 bases and J by 9 bases, with 16 bases between. The germline V gene encodes CDR1 GTSNPN and CDR2 SVGIG (reference sequence). The CDR3 reads CAWTPTGRSIQYF. The DNA for the CDR3 is TGTGCCTGGACCCCGACAGGTCGGAGCATTCAGTACTTC.

V usage is TRBV5-1 and J usage is TRBJ2-1; 12 bases align to TRBD2. CDR1 is SGHRS, CDR2 YFSETQ, per germline. This CDR3 region has 14 residues. V was clipped by 9 bases and J by 5 bases; unmatched bases: 6. The CDR3 sequence is CATGTSGGNNEQFF. CDR3 DNA sequence: TGCGCCACCGGTACTAGCGGGGGGAACAATGAGCAGTTCTTC.

CDR3 sequence (DNA): TGCGCCAGCAGTCGGGGACAGCCCATGAACACTGAAGCTTTCTTT. This sequence encodes CASSRGQPMNTEAFF. This chain connects TRBV23-1 to TRBJ1-1; TRBD1 agrees at 7 bases. TRBV23-1 is identified as an open reading frame with a role that is uncertain. The CDR3 is 15 residues long. J was trimmed by 0 bases and V by 4 bases; bases with no gene match: 5.

This clone was found once. The gene calls are TRBV30 and TRBJ1-6, with a weak D call TRBD1 (5 bases). The V and J ends lost 0 bases and 5 bases respectively, with 8 bases between them. In germline, CDR1 is GTSNPN, CDR2 SVGIG (reference sequence). The CDR3 spans 14 residues. The CDR3 here is CAWSVPGNNSPLHF. The CDR3 coding sequence is TGTGCCTGGAGTGTACCAGGGAATAATTCACCCCTCCACTTT.

The V call is TRBV2, the J call TRBJ2-3, with 7 bases fitting TRBD2. CDR1 SNHLY and CDR2 FYNNEI come from the germline V gene. The CDR3 contains 18 residues. V trimming: 4 bases; J trimming: 0 bases; junction bases outside the gene matches: 13. The CDR3 region has the DNA TGTGCCAGCAGTGTGGTCAGGGAGGGTGGACTTAGCACAGATACGCAGTATTTT. Its translation: CASSVVREGGLSTDTQYF.

The chain links TRBV6-1 to TRBJ1-2, with a weak D call TRBD1 (5 bases). Germline assignment: CDR1 MNHNS and CDR2 SASEGT. Trimming pared 7 bases from V and 3 bases from J, leaving 12 bases between. The CDR3 is 13 residues long. CDR3 amino acids: CASTYQGHYGYTF. The CDR3 nucleotides are TGTGCCAGCACTTACCAGGGCCACTATGGCTACACCTTC.

The chain uses TRBV6-5 and TRBJ2-2; possibly TRBD2 for D (7 bases). Germline V CDR1 and CDR2: MNHEY, SVGAGI. The CDR3 covers 14 residues. Trimming removed 2 bases at V and 7 bases at J, with 11 bases between. The CDR3 DNA sequence: TGTGCCAGCAGTTACGAGGGGGGGGGCGGGGAGCTGTTTTTT. Protein: CASSYEGGGGELFF.

The V call is TRBV6-6, the J call TRBJ1-6; the D gene is possibly TRBD1 (5 bases). Germline V gene sequence: CDR1 MNHNY, CDR2 SVGAGI (reference sequence). Trimming took 0 bases from V and 6 from J, leaving 9 bases between them. This CDR3 spans 15 amino acids. The CDR3 DNA reads TGTGCCAGCAGTTACTCGATGGGGGGTAATTCACCCCTCCACTTT. Translation gives CASSYSMGGNSPLHF.

The chain uses TRBV12-5 and TRBJ1-2, with a weak D call TRBD1 (6 bases). Trimming removed 5 bases from V and 5 bases from J, with 21 bases in between. In germline, CDR1 is LGHNT, CDR2 FRNRAP. The CDR3 totals 16 residues. The CDR3 DNA sequence: TGTGCTAGTGGTCGAGGGGGGGGGCAGGTGGTGTATGGCTACACCTTC. It encodes CASGRGGGQVVYGYTF.